This T cell receptor (beta chain) emerged from a study of blood T cell repertoires in COVID-19. Study in general: Researchers got acute and convalescent COVID-19 samples from the United States, Italy and Spain. PBMCs, B-cell-depleted T cells, or T cells provided the cDNA or gDNA that made up the material.

There are 13 residues in the CDR3. V lost 1 base, J lost 10 bases, and 16 bases lay in between. Germline V gene sequence: CDR1 GTSNPN, CDR2 SVGIG (reference sequence). Everyone who took part was about 18 to 90 years old, and they came from 20 to 25 US areas. Researchers sorted participants into cohorts using their self-reported clinical history. Using immunoSEQ multiplex PCR, the repertoire was profiled, and TCRdb retains in-frame clones only, with some absent. The data contain hundreds of thousands of clones, approximately 78% of them singletons. The chain employs TRBV30 and TRBJ1-2; the D gene is possibly TRBD1 (5 bases). Sequencing was performed on PBMCs or T cells enriched from blood (not recorded which). This receptor was identified in a man aged 35 to 55 who had been exposed to COVID-19. The CDR3 region has the DNA TGTGCCTGGAGTGGGGCCGATTTCAGGGTCTACACCTTC. This gives the protein CAWSGADFRVYTF.